This TCR beta chain emerged from a study of cytomegalovirus exposure and HLA in healthy donors. Notes on the study in general: The study designated roughly 150 TCR beta chains cytomegalovirus-associated.

Assay: immunoSEQ multiplex PCR; the TCRdb copy retains only in-frame clones and omits some. The sample records around 190,000 clones, around nine tenths being singletons. As to this clone: Its antigen remains unidentified.

The germline gives CDR1 MNHEY, CDR2 SVGAGI. Trimming shortened V by 2 bases and J by 5 bases, and 7 bases separated the two germline ends. This CDR3 is 13 amino acids long. Sequencing input: PBMCs. This receptor was obtained from a man aged 25-40 years in good health and CMV-seropositive. The chain recombines TRBV6-5 with TRBJ2-1; D is uncertain. The CDR3 sequence is CASSYEPDNEQFF. The CDR3 DNA reads TGTGCCAGCAGTTACGAGCCAGACAATGAGCAGTTCTTC.